Below are 25 T cell receptor beta chains sequenced from a single sample in a study of blood T cell repertoires in COVID-19. Clones were sequenced by immunoSEQ multiplex PCR, and TCRdb holds only the in-frame ones, with some missing. The repertoire holds roughly 280,000 clones, around 86% seen once, with 2% to 2.5% in the top ten. Sequences were obtained from peripheral blood. Source of these receptors: a man between 50 and 59 years old with acute or convalescent COVID-19.

J is TRBJ2-5 and V is TRBV12-3 or TRBV12-4; TRBD1 might be the D (5 bases). Trimming stripped 5 bases from V and 6 bases from J, with 13 bases between. The CDR3 has 13 amino acids. As DNA, the CDR3 is TGTGCCAGCAGTCAGCAGGGTACGAAGACCCAGTACTTC. This sequence encodes CASSQQGTKTQYF.

The CDR3 bases are TGCGCCAGCAGCTTGGAACAGGACTATGGCTACACCTTC. Translation gives CASSLEQDYGYTF. The chain joins TRBV5-1 to TRBJ1-2; the D gene is possibly TRBD1 (5 bases). V lost 0 bases to trimming and J lost 3 bases, with 6 bases between them. The germline CDR1 and CDR2 sequences are SGHRS and YFSETQ. There are 13 residues in the CDR3.

This clone came up once. The rearrangement joins TRBV30 to TRBJ2-5; 9 bases are a match to TRBD2. With V trimmed by 7 bases and J by 1 base, 7 bases remained unmatched. Germline loops: CDR1 GTSNPN, CDR2 SVGIG (reference sequence). The CDR3 runs 14 residues. This CDR3 is CASPGRGGQETQYF. CDR3 in DNA: TGTGCCTCCCCCGGGCGGGGGGGCCAAGAGACCCAGTACTTC.

This clone was seen more than once but under ten times. The same CDR3 can be traced to other DNA sequences in this sample. CDR3 residues: CASMGTYNSPLHF. In nucleotides, the CDR3 is TGTGCCAGTATGGGCACCTATAATTCACCCCTCCACTTT. The V gene is TRBV19, the J gene TRBJ1-6; D uncertain. The CDR3 has 13 amino acids. V was pared by 7 bases and J by 2 bases, with 6 bases between. CDR1 is LNHDA, CDR2 SQIVND, per germline (reference sequence).

The chain carries TRBV25-1 and TRBJ1-6; unclear D gene. The germline V and J ends were trimmed by 0 bases and 12 bases, with 12 bases remaining between them. Germline CDR1 and CDR2: MGHDK and SYGVNS. CDR3 size: 14 residues. The DNA for the CDR3 is TGTGCCAGCAGTGAATACCCGTCCGTGAGACCCCTCCACTTT. It translates to CASSEYPSVRPLHF.

The chain uses TRBV18 and TRBJ2-7; D is ambiguous. The CDR3 covers 14 residues. V lost 4 bases and J lost 5, with 15 bases in between. The germline CDR1 and CDR2 sequences are KGHSH and LQKENI. The CDR3 loop is CASSLNGPPNEQYF. The CDR3 region has the DNA TGTGCCAGCTCACTAAATGGGCCCCCCAACGAGCAGTACTTC.

The chain joins TRBV5-1 to TRBJ1-1, with TRBD1 identical over 10 bases. The V gene end was trimmed by 4 bases and the J gene end by 5 bases; junction bases not matched to a gene: 5. The CDR3 has 14 amino acids. From germline, CDR1 is SGHRS and CDR2 YFSETQ. CDR3 nucleotide sequence: TGCGCCAGCAGCCCGACAGGGGGCCGGACTGAAGCTTTCTTT. Translated, it gives CASSPTGGRTEAFF.

The chain is built from TRBV12-5 and TRBJ1-5; D perhaps matches TRBD1 (6 bases). This CDR3 comprises 14 residues. Per the germline V gene, CDR1 is LGHNT and CDR2 is FRNRAP. Trimming cost V 2 bases and J 4 bases, with 9 bases left between them. For the CDR3, the DNA is TGTGCTAGTGGTTTGACAGGGACGAATCAGCCCCAGCATTTT. Residues: CASGLTGTNQPQHF.

The chain employs TRBV6-5 and TRBJ1-1; TRBD1 agrees at 7 bases. Unmatched junction bases numbered 13, after V lost 8 bases and J lost 4 bases. From germline, CDR1 is MNHEY and CDR2 SVGAGI. This CDR3 is built from 15 residues. The CDR3 region has the DNA TGTGCCAGCGAGGGGGCCCCCGGGGGGGTCACTGAAGCTTTCTTT. Protein product: CASEGAPGGVTEAFF.

This clone was seen only a few times. CDR3 in amino acids: CASSKAGGSYEQYF. CDR3 sequence (DNA): TGCGCCAGCAGTAAGGCCGGGGGATCCTACGAGCAGTACTTC. The chain combines TRBV10-2 with TRBJ2-7, with D maybe TRBD2 (6 bases). Germline CDR1 reads WSHSY; CDR2 reads SAAADI. This CDR3 is 14 amino acids long. The V end lost 5 bases, the J end lost 1 base, and 12 bases lay between the germline ends.

The chain employs TRBV20-1 and TRBJ2-7, with 8 positions matching TRBD1. The CDR3 spans 11 residues. CDR1 and CDR2 from the germline V gene are DFQATT and SNEGSKA (reference sequence). Unmatched junction bases numbered 3, after V lost 5 bases and J lost 6 bases. This CDR3 reads CSAQGQAEQYF. The CDR3 bases are TGCAGTGCTCAGGGACAGGCCGAGCAGTACTTC.

The chain recombines TRBV30 with TRBJ2-2; 8 bases match TRBD1. Looked up from germline, CDR1 is GTSNPN and CDR2 is SVGIG (reference sequence). This CDR3 is 16 amino acids long. Trimming at V came to 1 base and at J to 7 bases, leaving 11 bases not matched to a gene. The CDR3 reads CAWSGSGQANGGELFF. Written as DNA, the CDR3 is TGTGCCTGGAGTGGGTCGGGACAGGCCAATGGCGGGGAGCTGTTTTTT.

The chain combines TRBV29-1 with TRBJ1-4; 9 bases match TRBD1. The germline CDR1 and CDR2 sequences are SQVTM and ANQGSEA. The CDR3 runs 13 residues. J gave up 7 bases and V 7 bases, and 7 bases lay outside the gene matches. CDR3 bases: TGCAGCGGGGGACAGGGCGGGGGTGAAAAACTGTTTTTT. Amino acids: CSGGQGGGEKLFF.

V and J are TRBV27 and TRBJ2-1; TRBD2 might be the D (7 bases). Trimming pared 6 bases from V and 7 bases from J, leaving 19 bases between. CDR3 length: 15 residues. The germline gives CDR1 MNHEY, CDR2 SMNVEV (reference sequence). The CDR3 loop is CASSRGAGRGNEQFF. The CDR3 nucleotides read TGTGCCAGCAGCCGGGGGGCAGGGAGAGGAAATGAGCAGTTCTTC.

V gene TRBV5-1 combines with J gene TRBJ1-1, with 10 bases that match TRBD1. This CDR3 spans 14 amino acids. Germline CDR1 and CDR2: SGHRS and YFSETQ. The junction had 6 bases not matched to a gene; V was cut back by 4 bases and J by 6 bases. For the CDR3, the DNA is TGCGCCAGCAGCCTGGACAGGGGGTTGCCTGAAGCTTTCTTT. The encoded protein is CASSLDRGLPEAFF. Full variable domain (outside the CDR3, taken from reference TRBV5-1 and TRBJ1-1): KAGVTQTPRYLIKTRGQQVTLSCSPISGHRSVSWYQQTPGQGLQFLFEYFSETQRNKGNFPGRFSGRQFSNSRSEMNVSTLELGDSALYLCASSLDRGLPEAFFGQGTRLTVV.

This clone was counted between two and nine times. This rearrangement joins TRBV6-2 or TRBV6-3 to TRBJ1-4; a possible D gene is TRBD1 (5 bases). Per germline, CDR1 MNHEY and CDR2 SVGEGT. The CDR3 extends over 17 amino acids. V lost 0 bases to trimming and J lost 6 bases, with 17 bases between them. The CDR3 sequence: CASSYSPTRSGDEKLFF. The CDR3 DNA reads TGTGCCAGCAGTTACTCCCCGACCCGGTCGGGGGATGAAAAACTGTTTTTT.

The chain couples TRBV12-3 or TRBV12-4 to TRBJ1-1; possible D gene TRBD1, 5 bases. The CDR3 spans 13 residues. The V and J ends lost 5 bases and 3 bases respectively, with 10 bases between them. CDR3 sequence reads: CASSQGIDTEAFF. Written as DNA, the CDR3 is TGTGCCAGCAGTCAGGGAATCGACACTGAAGCTTTCTTT.

This clone was observed once. The chain employs TRBV3-1 (or the pseudogene TRBV3-2) and TRBJ1-1; D is perhaps TRBD1 (6 bases). Trimming left V 4 bases short and J 0 bases short, with 12 bases between. The V gene's germline CDR1 is LGHDT and CDR2 YNNKEL (reference sequence). The CDR3 is 15 residues long. The CDR3 sequence is CASSPRGSLNTEAFF. CDR3 sequence (DNA): TGTGCCAGCAGCCCGAGGGGGTCCCTGAACACTGAAGCTTTCTTT.

This chain connects TRBV4-1 to TRBJ1-3; TRBD1 matches 10 bases. Germline V gives CDR1 MGHRA, CDR2 YSYEKL. The CDR3 loop spans 17 amino acids. V gave up 4 bases and J gave up 0 bases; unmatched junction bases: 6. The CDR3 DNA follows: TGCGCCAGCAGCCGGACAGGGGGTTCCCCCTCTGGAAACACCATATATTTT. It specifies CASSRTGGSPSGNTIYF.

This clone has just one count. The V call is TRBV5-1, the J call TRBJ2-1; tentatively, D is TRBD2 (6 bases). Germline V gene data show CDR1 as SGHRS and CDR2 as YFSETQ. CDR3 length: 11 amino acids. The V end lost 7 bases, the J end lost 8 bases, and 10 bases lay between the germline ends. The CDR3 DNA follows: TGCGCCAGCCATTCGGGGGATGAGCAGTTCTTC. Its protein is CASHSGDEQFF.

The CDR3 DNA follows: TGTGCCAGCAGCTTAGGAGCGGGGGCCCAAGAGACCCAGTACTTC. Residues: CASSLGAGAQETQYF. This chain connects TRBV13 to TRBJ2-5, with TRBD2 matching over 8 bases. This CDR3 is built from 15 residues. Germline values: CDR1 PRHDT, CDR2 FYEKMQ (reference sequence). Losses at the gene ends were 0 bases for V and 1 base for J; bases not matched to a gene: 1.

The gene calls are TRBV7-8 and TRBJ2-1, with D unclear. This CDR3 has 15 amino acids. The V and J ends lost 1 base and 0 bases respectively, with 7 bases between them. Germline V gene data show CDR1 as SGHVS and CDR2 as FQNEAQ. The CDR3 DNA reads TGTGCCAGCAGCTTAGGGCACAGCTCCTACAATGAGCAGTTCTTC. Translation gives CASSLGHSSYNEQFF. Together with reference TRBV7-8 and TRBJ2-1, the CDR3 gives the full variable domain: GAGVSQSPRYKVAKRGQDVALRCDPISGHVSLFWYQQALGQGPEFLTYFQNEAQLDKSGLPSDRFFAERPEGSVSTLKIQRTQQEDSAVYLCASSLGHSSYNEQFFGPGTRLTVL.

J is TRBJ2-4 and V is TRBV7-6, with D tentatively TRBD2 (6 bases). The CDR3 is 15 amino acids. Trimming shortened V by 1 base and J by 7 bases, and 14 bases separated the two germline ends. Per germline, CDR1 SGHVS and CDR2 FNYEAQ. The CDR3 sequence is CASSLGRGAGNIQYF. The CDR3 DNA is TGTGCCAGCAGCTTAGGGAGGGGCGCGGGCAACATTCAGTACTTC.

The chain recombines TRBV5-1 with TRBJ2-7, with 7 bases identical to TRBD2. Germline lookup yields CDR1 SGHRS and CDR2 YFSETQ. This CDR3 contains 18 residues. J lost 0 bases, V lost 4 bases, and 16 bases had no gene match. DNA for the CDR3: TGCGCCAGCAGCCAACAGGTCGGAGCCAGCGGGGCCTCCTACGAGCAGTACTTC. Its protein is CASSQQVGASGASYEQYF.

The chain links TRBV11-2 to TRBJ2-5; D is perhaps TRBD1 (5 bases). The V end was cut by 5 bases, the J end by 4 bases, with 26 bases between. The CDR3 runs 18 residues. Germline values: CDR1 SGHAT, CDR2 FQNNGV. CDR3 coding DNA: TGTGCCAGCAGCCGAACGACCCAGGGCGGCTGGGTGGGAGAGACCCAGTACTTC. Its protein is CASSRTTQGGWVGETQYF.